A selection of T cell receptor beta chains follows, all from one sample in a study of PD-L1 blockade in urothelial cancer. Profiled with immunoSEQ multiplex PCR; TCRdb holds only in-frame clones, not every one. The sample lists 95,000 or so clones, roughly 87% occurring once. Material: PBMCs, obtained around atezolizumab (anti-PD-L1) treatment. The receptor set was obtained from a man aged 60 to 69 with urothelial cancer. The CDR3 runs from the conserved cysteine through the conserved F or W. Each record gives: CDR3 DNA, CDR3 protein, clone size, V gene, CDR3 length, D gene, J gene. The D gene is left open where the match is weak. Clone sizes are given selectively: once, few, many, or a class where the clone is expanded.

TGTGCCTGGAGTGGACAGGGAGGCACCGGGGAGCTGTTTTTT	CAWSGQGGTGELFF	medium-sized	TRBV30	14	-	TRBJ2-2
TGTGCCAGCAGCTCCCCCGGGAACCTAGTCACCACCGGGGAGCTGTTTTTT	CASSSPGNLVTTGELFF	once	TRBV5-4	17	-	TRBJ2-2
TGTGCCAGCAGCCACAAGACAGGGTCGCTTAACTATGGCTACACCTTC	CASSHKTGSLNYGYTF	-	TRBV11-3	16	TRBD1	TRBJ1-2
TGTGCCAGCAGCTTAGGTTTGTCCAGCGGGAAAGAGACCCAGTACTTC	CASSLGLSSGKETQYF	once	TRBV11-3	16	TRBD2	TRBJ2-5
TGTGCCAGCAGCTCAAGGGTCGGGACCGGGACAATTGGAAACACCATATATTTT	CASSSRVGTGTIGNTIYF	few	TRBV13	18	-	TRBJ1-3
TGCGCCAGCGGAGGACAGGGTTTTGAAGAGACCCAGTACTTC	CASGGQGFEETQYF	-	TRBV5-1	14	TRBD1	TRBJ2-5
TGCAGTGCTGGGAGGGAAGAGACCCAGTACTTC	CSAGREETQYF	-	TRBV20-1	11	TRBD2	TRBJ2-5
TGTGCCAGCAGCCCCAACGCGGATACGCAGTATTTT	CASSPNADTQYF	-	TRBV7-2	12	-	TRBJ2-3
TGTGCCAGCAGCGTCACCCTGGGACAGGGATCTTCCAATGAGCAGTTCTTC	CASSVTLGQGSSNEQFF	few	TRBV9	17	TRBD1	TRBJ2-1
TGTGCCAGCAGCAGGGACAGAGATGGCTACACCTTC	CASSRDRDGYTF	few	TRBV9	12	TRBD1	TRBJ1-2
TGTGCCAGCGTTTCCGGGGTCCTCCCTGGCGAGCAGTACTTC	CASVSGVLPGEQYF	-	TRBV7-2	14	-	TRBJ2-7
TGTGCCAGTAGTCCGGGGTGGGAGACCCAGTACTTC	CASSPGWETQYF	-	TRBV19	12	-	TRBJ2-5
TGTGCCAGCAGCTTAGAGCGGGGCACAGATACGCAGTATTTT	CASSLERGTDTQYF	-	TRBV7-3	14	-	TRBJ2-3
TGTGCCAGCAGTCATAGGACGGGGCAAGAGACCCAGTACTTC	CASSHRTGQETQYF	-	TRBV27	14	-	TRBJ2-5
TGTGCTAGTCGAGGAACGGAGGGCACCGGGGAGCTGTTTTTT	CASRGTEGTGELFF	once	TRBV12-5	14	-	TRBJ2-2
TGTGCCAGCAGTTTGAGGCTGCCTCCCTACGAGCAGTACTTC	CASSLRLPPYEQYF	-	TRBV28	14	-	TRBJ2-7
TGCGCCAGCAGCTTCGGGACAGGGGTATACGAGCAGTACTTC	CASSFGTGVYEQYF	few	TRBV5-1	14	TRBD1	TRBJ2-7
TGTGCCAGCAGTGCCTGGAAGGGGGCCGAAGCTTTCTTT	CASSAWKGAEAFF	-	TRBV6-5	13	TRBD1	TRBJ1-1
TGTGCCAGCTCACCACCTAGCGGGACTACAGATACGCAGTATTTT	CASSPPSGTTDTQYF	-	TRBV18	15	TRBD2	TRBJ2-3
TGCGCCAGCAGCTTGGGTTCGGGAACTAGCTCCTATAATTCACCCCTCCACTTT	CASSLGSGTSSYNSPLHF	once	TRBV5-1	18	-	TRBJ1-6
TGTGCCAGCTCCCAACCGGGACTAGCGGGAGTAAATGAGCAGTTCTTC	CASSQPGLAGVNEQFF	-	TRBV28	16	TRBD2	TRBJ2-1
TGTGCCAGCAGTTTATTCGGCACCGGGGAGCTGTTTTTT	CASSLFGTGELFF	few	TRBV28	13	-	TRBJ2-2
TGTGCCAGCAGTTCGGGACAGATGAACACTGAAGCTTTCTTT	CASSSGQMNTEAFF	-	TRBV2	14	TRBD1	TRBJ1-1
TGTGCCAGCAGTTTACCCGGGACAGGGGCGACAAAACTGTTTTTT	CASSLPGTGATKLFF	-	TRBV28	15	TRBD1	TRBJ1-4
TGCGCCAGCAGCCAAGAACCACAGGTGAACAATGAGCAGTTCTTC	CASSQEPQVNNEQFF	-	TRBV4-1	15	-	TRBJ2-1
TGTGCCAGCAGCGTCCTAGCGGGGGGGCTTGGGGCCAACGTCCTGACTTTC	CASSVLAGGLGANVLTF	-	TRBV9	17	TRBD2	TRBJ2-6